The clone carrying this TCR beta chain was seen a few times. Its antigen is still unknown. Profiling relied on immunoSEQ multiplex PCR, and the TCRdb table lists in-frame clones only, not all of them. The data show 150,000 to 180,000 clones, with 70% to 90% seen just once and approximately 2.2% held by the top ten. The CDR3 has 14 residues. CDR1 is KGHSH, CDR2 LQKENI, per germline. V dropped 3 bases and J dropped 8; count of bases not matched to a gene: 5. The sample comes from a study of cytomegalovirus exposure and HLA in healthy donors. The study's findings and limits: In vitro confirmation showed a few CMV-associated chains to be CMV antigen specific. Rare TCR sequences predominated, though certain public TCRs were found in many donors. Reports indicated that the classifier achieved high specificity and sensitivity in diagnosing cytomegalovirus status.

This TCR came from a human donor in good health. The chain has TRBV18 and TRBJ2-1, with 9 bases matching TRBD1. The source material was PBMCs. CDR3: CASSPTGGLHEQFF. The CDR3 coding sequence is TGTGCCAGCTCACCGACAGGGGGTTTACATGAGCAGTTCTTC. Full variable domain (outside the CDR3, taken from reference TRBV18 and TRBJ2-1): NAGVMQNPRHLVRRRGQEARLRCSPMKGHSHVYWYRQLPEEGLKFMVYLQKENIIDESGMPKERFSAEFPKEGPSILRIQQVVRGDSAAYFCASSPTGGLHEQFFGPGTRLTVL.